The 20 T cell receptor beta chains presented below share a single source sample, sequenced in a study of blood T cell repertoires in COVID-19. The protocol was immunoSEQ multiplex PCR, while the TCRdb copy is restricted to in-frame clones and leaves out a portion. The table has about 50,000 clones, roughly 90% seen once. Sequencing input: peripheral blood. All receptors come from a woman aged 80 or over with acute or convalescent COVID-19.

J is TRBJ2-3 and V is TRBV7-9; the D gene is possibly TRBD2 (7 bases). CDR1 and CDR2 (germline): SEHNR, FQNEAQ (reference sequence). Deletions cut 10 bases from V and 2 bases from J, with 19 bases between. CDR3 size: 15 residues. The chain's CDR3 is CATGEGVSFTDTQYF. CDR3 DNA sequence: TGTGCCACTGGGGAGGGGGTCAGTTTCACAGATACGCAGTATTTT.

The chain uses TRBV7-9 and TRBJ1-4; 7 bases are shared with TRBD1. Per the germline V gene, CDR1 is SEHNR and CDR2 is FQNEAQ (reference sequence). This CDR3 is 16 amino acids long. V gave up 5 bases and J gave up 3 bases; unmatched junction bases: 9. The CDR3 DNA reads TGTGCCAGCAGCACCCGAACAGGGGAGCCTAATGAAAAACTGTTTTTT. Amino acid sequence: CASSTRTGEPNEKLFF.

The chain is built from TRBV14 and TRBJ2-1; possibly TRBD1 for D (6 bases). Germline values: CDR1 SGHDN, CDR2 FVKESK. The CDR3 runs 15 residues. V gave up 2 bases and J gave up 4 bases, with 12 bases separating them. CDR3: CASSQSGTTYNEQFF. As DNA, the CDR3 is TGTGCCAGCAGCCAATCCGGGACAACTTACAATGAGCAGTTCTTC.

This clone showed up just once. This chain joins TRBV5-1 and TRBJ2-2; TRBD1 agrees at 9 bases. Germline CDR1 and CDR2: SGHRS and YFSETQ. Unmatched junction bases numbered 4, after V lost 4 bases and J lost 6 bases. The CDR3 extends over 14 amino acids. CDR3 sequence (DNA): TGCGCCAGCAGCGAACAGGGGGCTGCCGGGGAGCTGTTTTTT. Translation gives CASSEQGAAGELFF.

The rearrangement links TRBV7-8 to TRBJ2-1, with D possibly matching TRBD1 (6 bases). CDR1 is SGHVS and CDR2 is FQNEAQ in the germline V gene. Trimming took 1 base from V and 9 from J, leaving 10 bases between them. The CDR3 runs to 13 residues. The CDR3 bases are TGTGCCAGCAGCTTAGATAGGGGGAGTGAGCAGTTCTTC. Translated: CASSLDRGSEQFF.

The chain joins TRBV18 to TRBJ2-1; D uncertain. Germline V lookup: CDR1 KGHSH, CDR2 LQKENI. The CDR3 is 13 residues long. Trimming left V 3 bases short and J 5 bases short, with 8 bases between. The CDR3 DNA is TGTGCCAGCTCACCCTATCGTGACAATGAGCAGTTCTTC. Protein: CASSPYRDNEQFF.

This chain joins TRBV6-2 or TRBV6-3 and TRBJ1-3; D is unresolved. V gave up 2 bases and J gave up 2 bases, with 7 bases separating them. In germline, CDR1 is MNHEY, CDR2 SVGEGT. This CDR3 contains 14 residues. The CDR3 region is CASSYGGTGNTIYF. As DNA, the CDR3 is TGTGCCAGCAGTTACGGAGGGACTGGAAACACCATATATTTT.

This chain uses TRBV2 with TRBJ1-2, with 9 bases identical to TRBD1. This CDR3 region has 13 residues. CDR1 is SNHLY and CDR2 is FYNNEI in the germline V gene. V shed 4 bases and J 7 bases; nucleotides not matched to a gene: 4. The CDR3 nucleotides read TGTGCCAGCAGTGTAGGACAGGGGACTGGCTACACCTTC. Translation gives CASSVGQGTGYTF. The variable domain in full, completed from reference TRBV2 and TRBJ1-2, reads EPEVTQTPSHQVTQMGQEVILRCVPISNHLYFYWYRQILGQKVEFLVSFYNNEISEKSEIFDDQFSVERPDGSNFTLKIRSTKLEDSAMYFCASSVGQGTGYTFGSGTRLTVV.

V gene TRBV7-2 combines with J gene TRBJ2-1; 10 bases are a match to TRBD2. This CDR3 has 16 amino acids. Per the germline V gene, CDR1 is SGHTA and CDR2 is FQGNSA. After removal of 2 bases from V and 7 bases from J, the junction contained 8 bases not matched to a gene. The CDR3 coding sequence is TGTGCCAGCAGCTTACTAGCGGGAGAATATTCGAATGAGCAGTTCTTC. This codes for CASSLLAGEYSNEQFF.

This chain uses TRBV5-4 with TRBJ2-2; a possible D gene is TRBD2 (5 bases). Germline CDR1 reads SGHNT; CDR2 reads YYREEE (reference sequence). CDR3 length equals 15 residues. The germline V and J ends were trimmed by 3 bases and 3 bases, with 12 bases remaining between them. CDR3 in amino acids: CASSSYMDYTGELFF. CDR3 DNA: TGTGCCAGCAGCTCCTACATGGACTACACCGGGGAGCTGTTTTTT.

The rearrangement links TRBV6-5 to TRBJ2-7; 10 bases line up with TRBD2. V lost 0 bases and J lost 5; bases outside the gene matches: 4. Germline CDR1 MNHEY, CDR2 SVGAGI. The CDR3 is made up of 15 amino acids. The CDR3 reads CASSYSSLAGDEQYF. CDR3 DNA: TGTGCCAGCAGTTACTCTTCTCTAGCGGGAGACGAGCAGTACTTC.

The genes are TRBV2 and TRBJ1-2; D call uncertain. The CDR3 runs to 14 residues. Deletions cut 3 bases from V and 0 bases from J, with 8 bases between. Germline lookup yields CDR1 SNHLY and CDR2 FYNNEI. The chain's CDR3 is CASSDVSANYGYTF. In nucleotides, the CDR3 is TGTGCCAGCAGTGACGTTTCCGCTAACTATGGCTACACCTTC.

V usage is TRBV9 and J usage is TRBJ2-3, with 16 bases that match TRBD2. CDR3 length: 18 amino acids. From germline, CDR1 is SGDLS and CDR2 YYNGEE. With V trimmed by 3 bases and J by 2 bases, 6 bases remained unmatched. CDR3 DNA sequence: TGTGCCAGCAGCGAACCCGGGACTAGCGGGAGGGTCACAGATACGCAGTATTTT. Protein sequence: CASSEPGTSGRVTDTQYF.

The gene calls are TRBV19 and TRBJ2-1, with D possibly matching TRBD2 (6 bases). The length of the CDR3 is 14 residues. Looked up from germline, CDR1 is LNHDA and CDR2 is SQIVND (reference sequence). V was pared by 0 bases and J by 10 bases, with 13 bases between. The CDR3 DNA follows: TGTGCCAGTAGTATAGATCTGTGGCTAGCGGAGCAGTTCTTC. It translates to CASSIDLWLAEQFF.

The chain employs TRBV3-1 (or the pseudogene TRBV3-2) and TRBJ2-1; 12 nucleotides agree with TRBD2. Germline CDR1 and CDR2: LGHDT and YNNKEL (reference sequence). CDR3 length equals 16 residues. The J segment lost 4 bases and the V segment lost 0 bases, leaving 1 base of the junction unmatched. The CDR3 reads CASSQDGLAGYNEQFF. CDR3 nucleotides: TGTGCCAGCAGCCAAGACGGACTAGCGGGGTACAATGAGCAGTTCTTC.

The chain carries TRBV5-1 and TRBJ2-5, with 7 bases that match TRBD2. The CDR3 is 14 residues long. V lost 0 bases, J lost 1 base, and 0 bases stayed unmatched. Germline V lookup: CDR1 SGHRS, CDR2 YFSETQ. CDR3 DNA: TGCGCCAGCAGCTTGGGGGAGGGCCAAGAGACCCAGTACTTC. As protein: CASSLGEGQETQYF.

The rearrangement links TRBV25-1 to TRBJ1-3; 7 bases map to TRBD1. V was clipped by 8 bases and J by 0 bases; unmatched bases: 4. Germline CDR1 MGHDK, CDR2 SYGVNS. This CDR3 has 14 residues. As DNA, the CDR3 is TGTGCCAGCGGACGACAGGGCTCTGGAAACACCATATATTTT. It is translated as CASGRQGSGNTIYF. Combining the CDR3 with reference TRBV25-1 and TRBJ1-3 gives the whole variable domain EADIYQTPRYLVIGTGKKITLECSQTMGHDKMYWYQQDPGMELHLIHYSYGVNSTEKGDLSSESTVSRIRTEHFPLTLESARPSHTSQYLCASGRQGSGNTIYFGEGSWLTVV.

This sequence joins TRBV11-1 and TRBJ2-7, with 8 bases identical to TRBD1. Trimming removed 5 bases from V and 4 bases from J; junction bases left unmatched: 10. The CDR3 is 15 amino acids. Germline CDR1 SGHAT, CDR2 FQDESV (reference sequence). CDR3 in amino acids: CASSTQGVAAYEQYF. The CDR3 DNA follows: TGTGCCAGCAGCACACAGGGGGTAGCGGCTTACGAGCAGTACTTC.

The chain carries TRBV3-1 (or the pseudogene TRBV3-2) and TRBJ1-1; no reliable D call. CDR1 and CDR2 (germline): LGHDT, YNNKEL (reference sequence). The CDR3 covers 14 residues. The germline V and J ends were trimmed by 3 bases and 1 base, with 9 bases remaining between them. This CDR3 reads CASSHRRRNTEAFF. Written as DNA, the CDR3 is TGTGCCAGCAGCCACCGGCGGAGGAACACTGAAGCTTTCTTT.

This chain links TRBV11-3 with TRBJ1-2; D perhaps matches TRBD1 (5 bases). CDR3 size: 12 residues. V was clipped by 5 bases and J by 13 bases, with 17 bases between them. Germline CDR1 is SGHNT and CDR2 is YENEEA. The CDR3 spells CASSPRDSIVTF. The DNA for the CDR3 is TGTGCCAGCAGCCCTCGGGACTCGATAGTCACCTTC.